This T cell receptor beta chain was observed in a study of CD8 T cells in ankylosing spondylitis. Findings and limits, study-wide: Fewer than ten highly homologous variants made up a TCR beta motif, and this motif appeared characteristic of ankylosing spondylitis blood.

CDR1 and CDR2 (germline): MNHNS, SASEGT. Trimming shortened V by 6 bases and J by 0 bases, and 14 bases separated the two germline ends. CDR3 length: 16 residues. Each CDR3 protein gets one entry after TCRdb re-called the 5' RACE reads with MiXCR. This table has about 480,000 distinct CDR3 sequences, roughly 17% appearing once. Concerning this clonotype: Antigen: not known.

The source is a male donor with ankylosing spondylitis. Material: blood, either unsorted or a sorted T cell fraction (not recorded which). V and J are TRBV6-1 and TRBJ1-4; no firm D call. The CDR3, as DNA: TGTGCCAGCAGCCCCAACGGAGCACCAACTAATGAAAAACTGTTTTTT. It translates to CASSPNGAPTNEKLFF.